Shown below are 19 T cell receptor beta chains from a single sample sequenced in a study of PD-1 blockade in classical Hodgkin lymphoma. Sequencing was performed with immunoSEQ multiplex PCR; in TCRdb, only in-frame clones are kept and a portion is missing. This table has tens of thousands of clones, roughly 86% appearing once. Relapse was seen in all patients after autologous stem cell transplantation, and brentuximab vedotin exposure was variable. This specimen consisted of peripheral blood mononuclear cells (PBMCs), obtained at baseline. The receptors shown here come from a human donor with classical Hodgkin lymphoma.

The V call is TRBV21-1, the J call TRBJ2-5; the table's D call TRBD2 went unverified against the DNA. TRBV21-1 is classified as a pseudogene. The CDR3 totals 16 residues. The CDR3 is CASRRAVATLSETQYF. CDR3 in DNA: TGTGCCAGCAGGCGGGCGGTAGCTACACTCTCTGAGACCCAGTACTTC.

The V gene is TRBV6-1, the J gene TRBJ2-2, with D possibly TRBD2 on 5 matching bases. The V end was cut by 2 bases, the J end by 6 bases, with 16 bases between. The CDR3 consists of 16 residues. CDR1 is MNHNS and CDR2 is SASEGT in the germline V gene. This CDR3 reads CASSEYVWESPGELFF. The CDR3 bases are TGTGCCAGCAGTGAATATGTGTGGGAGTCCCCCGGGGAGCTGTTTTTT.

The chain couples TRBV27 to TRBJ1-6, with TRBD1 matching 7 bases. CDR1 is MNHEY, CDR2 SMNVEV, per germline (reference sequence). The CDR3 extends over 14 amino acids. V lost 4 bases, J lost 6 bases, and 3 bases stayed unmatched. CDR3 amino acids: CASSSQGFNSPLHF. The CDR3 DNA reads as TGTGCCAGCAGTTCACAGGGGTTTAATTCACCCCTCCACTTT.

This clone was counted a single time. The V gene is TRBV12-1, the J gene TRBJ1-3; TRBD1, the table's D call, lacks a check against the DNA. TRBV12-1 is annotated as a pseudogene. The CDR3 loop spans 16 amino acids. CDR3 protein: CASSFAPQGPGNTIYF. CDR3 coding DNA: TGTGCCAGCAGCTTTGCACCACAGGGGCCTGGAAACACCATATATTTT.

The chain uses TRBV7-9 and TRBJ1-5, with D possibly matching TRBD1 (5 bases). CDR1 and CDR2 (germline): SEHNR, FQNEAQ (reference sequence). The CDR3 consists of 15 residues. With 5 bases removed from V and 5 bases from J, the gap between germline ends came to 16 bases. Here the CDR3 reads CASSPFGGVHQPQHF. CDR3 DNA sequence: TGTGCCAGCAGCCCCTTCGGAGGGGTCCATCAGCCCCAGCATTTT.

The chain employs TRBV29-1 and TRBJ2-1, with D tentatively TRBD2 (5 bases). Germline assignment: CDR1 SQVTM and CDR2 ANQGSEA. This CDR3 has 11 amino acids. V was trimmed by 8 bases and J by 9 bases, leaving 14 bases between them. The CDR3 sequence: CSHRELGEQFF. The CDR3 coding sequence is TGCAGCCATAGGGAGCTGGGTGAGCAGTTCTTC.

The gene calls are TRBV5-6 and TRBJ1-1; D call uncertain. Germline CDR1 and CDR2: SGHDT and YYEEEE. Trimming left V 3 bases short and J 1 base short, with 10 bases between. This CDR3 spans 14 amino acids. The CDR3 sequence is CASSSGVRNTEAFF. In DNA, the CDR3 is TGTGCCAGCAGCTCGGGCGTTCGGAACACTGAAGCTTTCTTT.

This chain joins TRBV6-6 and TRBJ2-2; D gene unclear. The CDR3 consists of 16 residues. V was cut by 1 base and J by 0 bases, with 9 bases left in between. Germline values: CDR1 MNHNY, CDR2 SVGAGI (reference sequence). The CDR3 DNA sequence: TGTGCCAGCAGTTACTTAGACGGAACGAACACCGGGGAGCTGTTTTTT. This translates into CASSYLDGTNTGELFF.

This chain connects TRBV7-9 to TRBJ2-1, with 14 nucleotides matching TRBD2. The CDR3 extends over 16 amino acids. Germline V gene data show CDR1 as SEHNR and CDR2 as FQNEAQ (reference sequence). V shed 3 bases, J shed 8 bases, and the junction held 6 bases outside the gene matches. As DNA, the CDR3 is TGTGCCAGCAGCTTCTCGGGGACTAGCGGGGGATATGAGCAGTTCTTC. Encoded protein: CASSFSGTSGGYEQFF.

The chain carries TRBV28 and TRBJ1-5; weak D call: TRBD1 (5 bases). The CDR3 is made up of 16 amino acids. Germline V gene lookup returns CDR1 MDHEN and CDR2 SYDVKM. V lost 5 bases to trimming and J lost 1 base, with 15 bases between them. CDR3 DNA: TGTGCCAGCAGTCCAGGGCTTTCAAGGAGCAATCAGCCCCAGCATTTT. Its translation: CASSPGLSRSNQPQHF.

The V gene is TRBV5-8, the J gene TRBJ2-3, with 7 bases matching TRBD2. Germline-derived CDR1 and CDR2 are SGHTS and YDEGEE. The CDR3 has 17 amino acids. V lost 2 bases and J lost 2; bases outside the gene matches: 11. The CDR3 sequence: CASSFPILRGDTDTQYF. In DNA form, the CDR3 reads TGTGCCAGCAGCTTCCCGATCTTACGGGGGGACACAGATACGCAGTATTTT.

CDR3 residues: CSALSGLAGVFLETQYF. For the CDR3, the DNA is TGCAGCGCTCTTTCTGGACTAGCGGGGGTATTTTTGGAGACCCAGTACTTC. The chain recombines TRBV29-1 with TRBJ2-5; TRBD2 matches 13 bases. Germline loops: CDR1 SQVTM, CDR2 ANQGSEA. The V segment lost 7 bases and the J segment 5 bases; nucleotides outside the gene matches: 16. The CDR3 is 17 residues long.

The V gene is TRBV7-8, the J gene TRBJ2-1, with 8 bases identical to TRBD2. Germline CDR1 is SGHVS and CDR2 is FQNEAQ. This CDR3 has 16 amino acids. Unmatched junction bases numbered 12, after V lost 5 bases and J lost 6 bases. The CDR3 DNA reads TGTGCCAGCAGCGAACCCCGTGCGGGGGGCTTCAATGAGCAGTTCTTC. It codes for CASSEPRAGGFNEQFF.

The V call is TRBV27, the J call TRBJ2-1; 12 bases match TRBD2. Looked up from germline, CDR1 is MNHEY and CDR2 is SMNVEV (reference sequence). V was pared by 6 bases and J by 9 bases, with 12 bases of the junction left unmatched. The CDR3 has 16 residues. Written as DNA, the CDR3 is TGTGCCAGCAGACTCCGGACTAGCGGGACCGACACTGAGCAGTTCTTC. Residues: CASRLRTSGTDTEQFF.

The CDR3 DNA reads TGTGCCAGCAGCCCAACGACTAGCGGGGGGCCTGGTCAGTTCTTC. Its translation: CASSPTTSGGPGQFF. The V and J genes are TRBV7-3 and TRBJ2-1; 13 bases map to TRBD2. The trim removed 5 bases at V and 13 bases at J, leaving 11 bases unmatched. Germline V CDR1 and CDR2: SGHTA, FQGTGA. The CDR3 sequence is 15 residues long.

CDR3 sequence (DNA): TGCGCCAGCAGCCAAGGACAGGGATTGGGCAATGAGCAGTTCTTC. It specifies CASSQGQGLGNEQFF. The rearrangement links TRBV5-1 to TRBJ2-1; 8 nucleotides align to TRBD1. The CDR3 is 15 residues long. CDR1 and CDR2 from the germline V gene are SGHRS and YFSETQ. The V and J ends lost 4 bases and 6 bases, in that order; junction bases with no gene match: 9.

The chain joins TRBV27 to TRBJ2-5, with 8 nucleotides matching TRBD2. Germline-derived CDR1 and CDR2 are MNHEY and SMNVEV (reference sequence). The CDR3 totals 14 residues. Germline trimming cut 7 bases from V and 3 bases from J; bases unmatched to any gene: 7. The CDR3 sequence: CASTPRGGEETQYF. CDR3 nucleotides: TGTGCCAGCACCCCCCGGGGGGGAGAAGAGACCCAGTACTTC.

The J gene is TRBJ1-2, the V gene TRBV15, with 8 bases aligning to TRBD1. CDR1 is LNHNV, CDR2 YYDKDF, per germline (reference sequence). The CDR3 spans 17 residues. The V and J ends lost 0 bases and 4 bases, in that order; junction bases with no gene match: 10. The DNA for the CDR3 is TGTGCCACCAGCAGAGATCTCGTTCCAGGGGGCCGCTATGGCTACACCTTC. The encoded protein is CATSRDLVPGGRYGYTF.

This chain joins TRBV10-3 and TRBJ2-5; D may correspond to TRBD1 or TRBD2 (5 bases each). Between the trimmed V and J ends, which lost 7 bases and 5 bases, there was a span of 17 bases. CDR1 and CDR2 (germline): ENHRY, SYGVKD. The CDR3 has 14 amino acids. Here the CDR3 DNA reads TGTGCCATCACCTCCTCTGGGGGAATGGAGACCCAGTACTTC. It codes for CAITSSGGMETQYF.